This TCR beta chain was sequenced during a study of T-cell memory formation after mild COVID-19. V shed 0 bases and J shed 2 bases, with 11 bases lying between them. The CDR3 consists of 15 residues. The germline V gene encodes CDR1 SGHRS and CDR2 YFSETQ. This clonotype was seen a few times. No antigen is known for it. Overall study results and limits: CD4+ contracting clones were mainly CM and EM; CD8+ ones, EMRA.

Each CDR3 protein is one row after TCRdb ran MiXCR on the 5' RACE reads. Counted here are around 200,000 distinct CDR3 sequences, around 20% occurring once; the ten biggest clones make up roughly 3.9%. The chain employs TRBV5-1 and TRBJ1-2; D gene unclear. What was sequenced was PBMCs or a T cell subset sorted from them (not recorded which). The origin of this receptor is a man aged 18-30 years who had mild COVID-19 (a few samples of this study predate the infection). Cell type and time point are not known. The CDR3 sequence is CASSLGGVYNYGYTF. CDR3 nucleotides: TGCGCCAGCAGCTTGGGCGGGGTTTACAACTATGGCTACACCTTC.